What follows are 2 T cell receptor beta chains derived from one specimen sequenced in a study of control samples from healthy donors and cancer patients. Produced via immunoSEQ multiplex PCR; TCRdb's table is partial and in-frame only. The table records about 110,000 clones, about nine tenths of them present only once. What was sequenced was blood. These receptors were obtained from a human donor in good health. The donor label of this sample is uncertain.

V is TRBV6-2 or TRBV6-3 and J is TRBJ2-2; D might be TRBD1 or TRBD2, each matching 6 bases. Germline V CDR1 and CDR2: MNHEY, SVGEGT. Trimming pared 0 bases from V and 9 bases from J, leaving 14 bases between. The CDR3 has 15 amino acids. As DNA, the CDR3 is TGTGCCAGCAGTTACTCGAGTGGGGGGCCCAGGGAGCTGTTTTTT. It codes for CASSYSSGGPRELFF.

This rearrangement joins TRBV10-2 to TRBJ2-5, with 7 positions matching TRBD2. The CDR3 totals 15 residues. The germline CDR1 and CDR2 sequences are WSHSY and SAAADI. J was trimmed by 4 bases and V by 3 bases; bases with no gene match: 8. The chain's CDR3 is CASSEWGGGRETQYF. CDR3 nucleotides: TGCGCCAGCAGTGAATGGGGGGGAGGGAGAGAGACCCAGTACTTC.